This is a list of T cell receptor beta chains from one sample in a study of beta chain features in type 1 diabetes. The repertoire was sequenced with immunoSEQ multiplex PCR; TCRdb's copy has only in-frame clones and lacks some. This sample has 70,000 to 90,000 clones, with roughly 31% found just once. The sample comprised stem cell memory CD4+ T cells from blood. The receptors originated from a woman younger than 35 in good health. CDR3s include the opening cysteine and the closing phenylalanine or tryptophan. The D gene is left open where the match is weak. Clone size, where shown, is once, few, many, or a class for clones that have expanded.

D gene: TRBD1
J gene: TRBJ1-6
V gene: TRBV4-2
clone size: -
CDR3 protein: CASSRKYRDRGLLAYNSPLHF
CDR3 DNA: TGTGCCAGCAGCCGCAAGTATAGGGACAGGGGGTTATTGGCCTATAATTCACCCCTCCACTTT

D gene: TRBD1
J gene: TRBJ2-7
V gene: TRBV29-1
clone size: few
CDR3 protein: CSVEEGTGGGYEQYF
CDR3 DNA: TGCAGCGTTGAAGAAGGGACAGGGGGCGGATACGAGCAGTACTTC

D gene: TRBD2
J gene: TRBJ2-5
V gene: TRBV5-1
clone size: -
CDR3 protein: CASSPRLAGGSEETQYF
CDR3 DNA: TGCGCCAGCAGCCCCCGACTAGCGGGAGGGAGTGAGGAGACCCAGTACTTC

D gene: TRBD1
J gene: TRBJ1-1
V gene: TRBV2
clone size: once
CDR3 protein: CASRRGDRDTEAFF
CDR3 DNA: TGTGCCAGCAGGAGGGGTGACAGGGATACTGAAGCTTTCTTT

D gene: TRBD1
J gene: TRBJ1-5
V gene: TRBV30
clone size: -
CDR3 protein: CASQQGAGQPQHF
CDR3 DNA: TGTGCCTCCCAACAGGGGGCAGGTCAGCCCCAGCATTTT

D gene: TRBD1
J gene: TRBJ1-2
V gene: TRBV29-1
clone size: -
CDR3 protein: CSVGVQGINYGYTF
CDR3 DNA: TGCAGCGTTGGGGTACAGGGGATCAACTATGGCTACACCTTC

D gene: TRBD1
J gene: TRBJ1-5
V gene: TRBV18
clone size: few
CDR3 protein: CASSGTGGSGNQPQHF
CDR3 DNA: TGTGCCAGCTCGGGAACAGGGGGCTCCGGCAATCAGCCCCAGCATTTT

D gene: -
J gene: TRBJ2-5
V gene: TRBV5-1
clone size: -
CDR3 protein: CASSLARGQETQYF
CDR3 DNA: TGCGCCAGCAGCTTGGCGAGGGGGCAAGAGACCCAGTACTTC

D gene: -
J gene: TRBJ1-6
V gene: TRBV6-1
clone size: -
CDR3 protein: CASSPGLANSPLHF
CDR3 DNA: TGTGCCAGCAGTCCGGGACTGGCGAATTCACCCCTCCACTTT

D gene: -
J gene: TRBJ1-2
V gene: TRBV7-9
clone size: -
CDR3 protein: CASSLSQGNSGYTF
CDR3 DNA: TGTGCCAGCAGCTTATCCCAGGGGAATTCTGGCTACACCTTC

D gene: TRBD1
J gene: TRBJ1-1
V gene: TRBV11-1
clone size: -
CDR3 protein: CASSPQGGNTEAFF
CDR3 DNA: TGTGCCAGCAGCCCACAGGGGGGAAACACTGAAGCTTTCTTT